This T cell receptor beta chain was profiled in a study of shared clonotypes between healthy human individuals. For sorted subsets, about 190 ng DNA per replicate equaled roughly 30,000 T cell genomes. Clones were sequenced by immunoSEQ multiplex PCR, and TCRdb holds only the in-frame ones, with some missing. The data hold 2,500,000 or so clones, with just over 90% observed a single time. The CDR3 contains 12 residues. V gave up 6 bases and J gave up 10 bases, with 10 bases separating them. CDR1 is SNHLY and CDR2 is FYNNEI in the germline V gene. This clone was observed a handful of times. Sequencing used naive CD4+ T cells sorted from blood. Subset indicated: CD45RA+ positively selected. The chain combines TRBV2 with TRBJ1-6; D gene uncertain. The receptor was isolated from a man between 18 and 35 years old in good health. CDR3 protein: CASRTPTSPLHF. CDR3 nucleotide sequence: TGTGCCAGCAGAACTCCCACGTCACCCCTCCACTTT.